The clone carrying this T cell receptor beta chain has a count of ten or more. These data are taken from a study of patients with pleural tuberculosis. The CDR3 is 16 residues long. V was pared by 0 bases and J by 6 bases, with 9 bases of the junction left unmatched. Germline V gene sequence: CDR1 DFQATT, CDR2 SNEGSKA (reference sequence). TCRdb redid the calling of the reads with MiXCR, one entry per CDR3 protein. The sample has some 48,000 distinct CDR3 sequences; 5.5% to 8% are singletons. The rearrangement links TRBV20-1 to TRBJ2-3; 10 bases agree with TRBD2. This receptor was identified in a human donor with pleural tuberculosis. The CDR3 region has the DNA TGCAGTGCTAGAGAAGGTTCTAGCGGGAGAGGTGATACGCAGTATTTT. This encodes CSAREGSSGRGDTQYF.